The 2 T cell receptor beta chains below come from one sample, sequenced in a study of T cell clones after liver transplantation. Assay used: immunoSEQ multiplex PCR; TCRdb lists only in-frame clones, some missing. Here the sample spans 65,000 to 80,000 clones, 75% to 90% being singletons. Sequences were derived from CD4+ T cells from blood, sampled at the 22-month timepoint. These receptor sequences come from a human patient who received a liver transplant. T cells may partly derive from the graft donor.

This chain links TRBV6-1 with TRBJ2-6; D perhaps matches TRBD2 (6 bases). CDR1 is MNHNS and CDR2 is SASEGT in the germline V gene. Trimming took off 4 bases at V and 0 bases at J, with 16 bases between the two ends. The CDR3 sequence is 18 residues long. The DNA for the CDR3 is TGTGCCAGCAGTGGGCCGGGGGTAGAAAACTCTGGGGCCAACGTCCTGACTTTC. It codes for CASSGPGVENSGANVLTF.

V and J are TRBV5-1 and TRBJ2-5; D not certain. V lost 1 base to trimming and J lost 4 bases, with 11 bases between them. Germline CDR1 is SGHRS and CDR2 is YFSETQ. This CDR3 spans 14 amino acids. DNA for the CDR3: TGCGCCAGCAGCTTGAGGAACGAACCAGAGACCCAGTACTTC. Encoded protein: CASSLRNEPETQYF.